In this sample, the clone carrying this TCR beta chain turned up a few times. Its specificity is not known. This same CDR3 is encoded by further DNA sequences in the sample. V lost 2 bases and J 1 base, leaving 5 bases between the germline ends. In germline, CDR1 is KGHSH, CDR2 LQKENI. The CDR3 has 13 residues. Data came from immunoSEQ multiplex PCR; TCRdb stores just in-frame clones and leaves some out. The table includes roughly 450,000 clones, about nine tenths detected once. Treatment indicated: 15 to 20 received Ad26.COV2.S at low or high dose, single or two shots; a few received placebo; per-sample allocation not given. Day 63 after the first injection of vaccine or placebo was the sampling time. The record originates from a study of Ad26.COV2.S vaccination and SARS-CoV-2 variants. Study at large: Trial arm assignment for the donor was COV1001 Ad26.COV2.S.

Study results and limitations: Substantial breadth in spike-specific CD8+ and CD4+ T cell responses was reportedly seen after vaccination. Non-spike TCR breadth was similar in vaccine and placebo recipients.

The TCR was taken from a person between 18 and 65 years old who received the Ad26.COV2.S COVID-19 vaccine or a placebo. The rearrangement joins TRBV18 to TRBJ2-5; D tentatively fits TRBD1 or TRBD2 (5 bases each). The sample consisted of peripheral blood, taken in a trial of Ad26.COV2.S vaccine versus placebo. This chain's CDR3 is CASSPGTQETQYF. The CDR3, as DNA: TGTGCCAGCTCACCAGGGACCCAAGAGACCCAGTACTTC.